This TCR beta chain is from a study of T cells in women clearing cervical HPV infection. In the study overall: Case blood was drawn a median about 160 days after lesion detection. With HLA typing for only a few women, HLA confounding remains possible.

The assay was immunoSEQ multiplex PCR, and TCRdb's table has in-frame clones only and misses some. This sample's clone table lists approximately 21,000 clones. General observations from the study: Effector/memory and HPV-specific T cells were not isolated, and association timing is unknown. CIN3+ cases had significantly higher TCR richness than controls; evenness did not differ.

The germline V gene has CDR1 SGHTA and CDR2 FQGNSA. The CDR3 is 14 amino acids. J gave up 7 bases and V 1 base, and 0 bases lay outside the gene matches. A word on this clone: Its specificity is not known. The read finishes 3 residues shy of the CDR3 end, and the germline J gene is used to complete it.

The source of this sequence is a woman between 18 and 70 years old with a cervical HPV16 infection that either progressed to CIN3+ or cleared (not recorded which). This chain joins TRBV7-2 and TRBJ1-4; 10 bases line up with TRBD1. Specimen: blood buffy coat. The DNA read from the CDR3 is TGTGCCAGCAGCTTAGGGACAGGGGGTGAAAAA. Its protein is CASSLGTGGEK. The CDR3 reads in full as CASSLGTGGEKLFF. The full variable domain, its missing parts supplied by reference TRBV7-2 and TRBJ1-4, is GAGVSQSPSNKVTEKGKDVELRCDPISGHTALYWYRQSLGQGLEFLIYFQGNSAPDKSGLPSDRFSAERTGGSVSTLTIQRTQQEDSAVYLCASSLGTGGEKLFFGSGTQLSVL.